Presented here are 18 T cell receptor beta chains from one specimen sequenced in a study of shared T cell receptors in the human thymus. Measured with immunoSEQ multiplex PCR; TCRdb has only the in-frame clones, and not every one. The sample lists hundreds of thousands of clones; about 87% were seen once. These data were likewise used in another study, on human thymus T cells.

Sequenced: thymocytes. These receptors were taken from a boy less than two years old with a congenital heart defect.

This clone was counted only a few times. V is TRBV9 and J is TRBJ1-1; D is perhaps TRBD1 (6 bases). The CDR3 runs to 16 residues. Germline values: CDR1 SGDLS, CDR2 YYNGEE. Trimming cost V 5 bases and J 7 bases, with 24 bases left between them. The CDR3 sequence is CASRPGGGQGKDEAFF. In DNA form, the CDR3 reads TGTGCCAGCAGGCCCGGGGGAGGGCAGGGGAAGGATGAAGCTTTCTTT.

The chain couples TRBV6-5 to TRBJ2-7; TRBD1 matches 8 bases. CDR3 length: 14 residues. Losses at the gene ends were 4 bases for V and 3 bases for J; bases not matched to a gene: 5. The V gene's germline CDR1 is MNHEY and CDR2 SVGAGI. CDR3: CASSFRDRIYEQYF. The CDR3 DNA follows: TGTGCCAGCAGTTTCCGGGACAGGATCTACGAGCAGTACTTC.

The chain employs TRBV6-1 and TRBJ1-4; 9 bases fit TRBD1. The V gene end was trimmed by 6 bases and the J gene end by 5 bases; junction bases not matched to a gene: 7. CDR1 is MNHNS and CDR2 is SASEGT in the germline V gene. The CDR3 is 15 amino acids. CDR3 bases: TGTGCCAGCAGCTGTGGGACAGGGTCGAATGAAAAACTGTTTTTT. Protein: CASSCGTGSNEKLFF.

This chain links TRBV18 with TRBJ2-1; D gene ambiguous. CDR3 size: 14 residues. The germline CDR1 and CDR2 sequences are KGHSH and LQKENI. With 3 bases removed from V and 0 bases from J, the gap between germline ends came to 6 bases. The CDR3 loop is CASSPWSSYNEQFF. The CDR3 DNA follows: TGTGCCAGCTCACCTTGGAGCTCCTACAATGAGCAGTTCTTC.

The chain is built from TRBV27 and TRBJ2-4; D gene unclear. The CDR3 contains 14 residues. Trimming shortened V by 5 bases and J by 5 bases, and 13 bases separated the two germline ends. The germline CDR1 and CDR2 sequences are MNHEY and SMNVEV (reference sequence). DNA of the CDR3: TGTGCCAGCAGTCTAAACCACACAGAAAACATTCAGTACTTC. Translating gives CASSLNHTENIQYF.

V and J are TRBV27 and TRBJ2-3; TRBD1 agrees at 10 bases. J was trimmed by 3 bases and V by 3 bases; bases with no gene match: 3. This CDR3 has 15 amino acids. Germline CDR1 and CDR2: MNHEY and SMNVEV (reference sequence). In DNA form, the CDR3 reads TGTGCCAGCAGTTTGCCGGGACAGGGGACAGATACGCAGTATTTT. Protein: CASSLPGQGTDTQYF.

The chain links TRBV10-2 to TRBJ2-3; TRBD2 matches 9 bases. V shed 8 bases and J 2 bases; nucleotides not matched to a gene: 2. The germline V gene has CDR1 WSHSY and CDR2 SAAADI. The CDR3 runs to 13 residues. The CDR3 bases are TGCGCCAGCCGACTAGCGGTCACAGATACGCAGTATTTT. Amino acids: CASRLAVTDTQYF.

DNA of the CDR3: TGTGCCAGCAGCCTCCTGGACAGGAACATGAACACTGAAGCTTTCTTT. It translates to CASSLLDRNMNTEAFF. The chain combines TRBV14 with TRBJ1-1; 7 bases match TRBD1. This CDR3 spans 16 amino acids. Germline CDR1 reads SGHDN; CDR2 reads FVKESK. J gave up 0 bases and V 4 bases, and 8 bases lay outside the gene matches. The full variable domain, its missing parts supplied by reference TRBV14 and TRBJ1-1, is EAGVTQFPSHSVIEKGQTVTLRCDPISGHDNLYWYRRVMGKEIKFLLHFVKESKQDESGMPNNRFLAERTGGTYSTLKVQPAELEDSGVYFCASSLLDRNMNTEAFFGQGTRLTVV.

The CDR3: CASSPRVGPDLEQYF. The CDR3 DNA reads TGTGCCAGCTCACCTAGAGTGGGCCCAGATCTGGAGCAGTACTTC. The gene calls are TRBV18 and TRBJ2-7; D uncertain. CDR1 and CDR2 from the germline V gene are KGHSH and LQKENI. Trimming left V 3 bases short and J 7 bases short, with 19 bases between. There are 15 residues in the CDR3.

This rearrangement joins TRBV28 to TRBJ2-7; TRBD2 matches at 8 bases. The germline gives CDR1 MDHEN, CDR2 SYDVKM. The CDR3 totals 15 residues. J gave up 3 bases and V 5 bases, and 9 bases lay outside the gene matches. The CDR3 DNA reads TGTGCCAGCAGTCCCCAGCGGGAGACGAACTACGAGCAGTACTTC. Residues: CASSPQRETNYEQYF.

The rearrangement links TRBV10-1 to TRBJ2-1, with TRBD2 matching over 14 bases. V shed 0 bases, J shed 0 bases, and the junction held 1 base outside the gene matches. CDR3 length: 18 amino acids. Germline V lookup: CDR1 WNHNN, CDR2 SYGVQD (reference sequence). CDR3 sequence (DNA): TGCGCCAGCAGTGAGTCGACTAGCGGGAGGGACTCCTACAATGAGCAGTTCTTC. It is translated as CASSESTSGRDSYNEQFF.

V is TRBV16 and J is TRBJ2-7; D is perhaps TRBD2 (5 bases). The CDR3 runs to 13 residues. V was clipped by 6 bases and J by 2 bases, with 11 bases between them. Germline V CDR1 and CDR2: KGHSY, FQNENV. The CDR3 DNA follows: TGTGCCAGCAGACGCGGGTCGACCTACGAGCAGTACTTC. Its protein is CASRRGSTYEQYF.

The V gene is TRBV4-3, the J gene TRBJ1-6, with 10 positions matching TRBD1. Germline CDR1 LGHNA, CDR2 YSLEER. Unmatched junction bases numbered 4, after V lost 4 bases and J lost 4 bases. This CDR3 spans 16 amino acids. CDR3 sequence: CASSPDRGPYNSPLHF. CDR3 sequence (DNA): TGCGCCAGCAGCCCAGACAGGGGGCCTTATAATTCACCCCTCCACTTT.

V is TRBV5-1 and J is TRBJ2-5; 10 bases are a match to TRBD2. The CDR3 extends over 16 amino acids. J was trimmed by 1 base and V by 0 bases; bases with no gene match: 3. Germline assignment: CDR1 SGHRS and CDR2 YFSETQ. The CDR3 region is CASSLDGTSAQETQYF. For the CDR3, the DNA is TGCGCCAGCAGCTTGGACGGGACTAGCGCCCAAGAGACCCAGTACTTC.

The chain recombines TRBV27 with TRBJ2-7; D gene uncertain. The V and J ends lost 4 bases and 6 bases respectively, with 19 bases between them. The CDR3 runs 15 residues. Germline CDR1 reads MNHEY; CDR2 reads SMNVEV (reference sequence). This CDR3 reads CASSSSCGEYSEQYF. In DNA form, the CDR3 reads TGTGCCAGCAGTTCGTCCTGCGGAGAGTACTCCGAGCAGTACTTC.

The chain links TRBV5-6 to TRBJ2-7; possibly TRBD1 for D (8 bases). This CDR3 has 14 amino acids. Germline V lookup: CDR1 SGHDT, CDR2 YYEEEE. V shed 5 bases and J shed 2 bases, with 14 bases lying between them. CDR3 sequence (DNA): TGTGCCAGCAGTGGACAGGGAGGGGCCTACGAGCAGTACTTC. This sequence encodes CASSGQGGAYEQYF.

The chain uses TRBV14 and TRBJ1-1, with D possibly TRBD1 on 5 matching bases. V lost 5 bases to trimming and J lost 2 bases, with 15 bases between them. Per the germline V gene, CDR1 is SGHDN and CDR2 is FVKESK. The length of the CDR3 is 15 residues. CDR3 region: CASSAKDSTNTEAFF. For the CDR3, the DNA is TGTGCCAGCAGCGCCAAAGACAGCACAAACACTGAAGCTTTCTTT.

This clone occurred once. This rearrangement joins TRBV2 to TRBJ2-1; TRBD2 might be the D (5 bases). Per the germline V gene, CDR1 is SNHLY and CDR2 is FYNNEI. The CDR3 runs 15 residues. Trimming removed 6 bases at V and 5 bases at J, with 17 bases between. The CDR3 coding sequence is TGTGCCAGCAGATCCGGGTCCGGGAAGGACAATGAGCAGTTCTTC. It is translated as CASRSGSGKDNEQFF.